The rows below give T cell receptor beta chains drawn from one sample of a study of regulatory and conventional T cells in RAG deficiency. Repertoires were generated with immunoSEQ multiplex PCR, while TCRdb's copy carries only in-frame clones and drops some. The table shows approximately 48,000 clones, with around 90% occurring only once. The same data also went into a second study, on regulatory T cells.

Sequenced sample: CD4+ effector T cells sorted from blood. These receptors originate from a human donor in good health. Each CDR3 is given with its conserved first and last residue. D genes are given only for firm matches. Clone size is given for some rows only: seen once, a few or many times, or a class if the clone is expanded.

d_call clone_size j_call cdr3_length v_call cdr3_nt cdr3_aa
TRBD1 few TRBJ1-1 14 TRBV19 TGTGCCAGTAGTCTTCGACAGGGGGCAGATGAAGCTTTCTTT CASSLRQGADEAFF
NA NA TRBJ2-1 16 TRBV10-3 TGTGCCATCAGTGAGCCCCAAGCAGGGGGGTACAATGAGCAGTTCTTC CAISEPQAGGYNEQFF
TRBD2 NA TRBJ2-3 17 TRBV18 TGTGCCAGCACACCGGGACTAGCGGGAGTCAGGTCAGATACGCAGTATTTT CASTPGLAGVRSDTQYF
NA NA TRBJ2-3 16 TRBV28 TGTGCCAGCCTCACTCGGGGTAAATTCGGCACAGATACGCAGTATTTT CASLTRGKFGTDTQYF
TRBD1 NA TRBJ1-3 15 TRBV19 TGTGCCAGTAGTTCAAAGACAGGGACTGGAAACACCATATATTTT CASSSKTGTGNTIYF
TRBD1 NA TRBJ1-1 15 TRBV4-1 TGCGCCAGCAGCCCGGACAGGGTTCGAACGACTGAAGCTTTCTTT CASSPDRVRTTEAFF
TRBD1 NA TRBJ1-1 15 TRBV6-5 TGTGCCAGCAGTTGGGGGACAGACTTGAACACTGAAGCTTTCTTT CASSWGTDLNTEAFF
NA NA TRBJ2-3 14 TRBV6-5 TGTGCCAGCAGTTACTCGTGGCAGACAGATACGCAGTATTTT CASSYSWQTDTQYF
NA NA TRBJ1-6 15 TRBV6-1 TGTGCCAGCAGTCCTGGACCGCTCCATAATTCACCCCTCCACTTT CASSPGPLHNSPLHF
NA once TRBJ2-7 17 TRBV7-8 TGTGCCAGCAGCTTATTAACGGGAAGTGGGGTTTGGTACGAGCAGTACTTC CASSLLTGSGVWYEQYF
NA NA TRBJ1-2 14 TRBV7-9 TGTGCCAGCAGCTTGGGAGGGGCCCGTAGTGGCTACACCTTC CASSLGGARSGYTF
NA NA TRBJ2-1 16 TRBV11-2 TGTGCCAGCAGCTTAGAGATGAGACAAGCCTACAATGAGCAGTTCTTC CASSLEMRQAYNEQFF
TRBD1 NA TRBJ2-6 17 TRBV27 TGTGCCAGCAGTTGGGGACAGGGGGTATCTGGGGCCAACGTCCTGACTTTC CASSWGQGVSGANVLTF
TRBD1 few TRBJ1-2 16 TRBV6-5 TGTGCCAGCAGTTTGGGACAGGGGGCGCAGAGCTATGGCTACACCTTC CASSLGQGAQSYGYTF
NA NA TRBJ1-5 14 TRBV7-2 TGTGCCAGCAGCTCCGGGACACCGAATCAGCCCCAGCATTTT CASSSGTPNQPQHF
NA NA TRBJ1-1 13 TRBV7-2 TGTGCCTCAGCTGGGGGAATGAACACTGAAGCTTTCTTT CASAGGMNTEAFF
TRBD2 NA TRBJ2-3 15 TRBV19 TGTGCCAGTAGTCCCGTAGCGGGAGTCACAGATACGCAGTATTTT CASSPVAGVTDTQYF
NA NA TRBJ2-7 13 TRBV28 TGTGCCAACTACAGCCCGAGCTCCTACGAGCAGTACTTC CANYSPSSYEQYF
TRBD1 NA TRBJ2-1 15 TRBV27 TGTGCCAGCAGTTTAGGACAGGGGAGCTACAATGAGCAGTTCTTC CASSLGQGSYNEQFF
TRBD1 NA TRBJ2-1 14 TRBV18 TGTGCCAGCCTTACCGGGACAGGGAGAAATGAGCAGTTCTTC CASLTGTGRNEQFF
NA NA TRBJ2-7 15 TRBV5-4 TGTGCCAGCAGCAAGGAAGGTAGGGCAGTGCTCGAGCAGTACTTC CASSKEGRAVLEQYF
NA NA TRBJ1-4 13 TRBV28 TGTGCCAGCAGTATTCGGCCCGAAGAAAAACTGTTTTTT CASSIRPEEKLFF
NA NA TRBJ2-7 14 TRBV7-2 TGTGCCAGCAGCTTAACTCCGGCCCTTAACGAGCAGTACTTC CASSLTPALNEQYF
TRBD1 NA TRBJ2-7 14 TRBV19 TGTGCCAGTAGATCTGGGCAGGGGGCATTCGAGCAGTACTTC CASRSGQGAFEQYF
NA NA TRBJ2-6 15 TRBV6-5 TGTGCCAGCAGTTACGGGGGGACTGGGGCCAACGTCCTGACTTTC CASSYGGTGANVLTF
NA NA TRBJ1-4 16 TRBV29-1 TGCAGCGTGAGGGACGCCTTAAGTGCAACTAATGAAAAACTGTTTTTT CSVRDALSATNEKLFF
TRBD2 NA TRBJ2-5 16 TRBV4-2 TGTGCCAGCAGCCTCGGACTAGCGGGCCAACAAGAGACCCAGTACTTC CASSLGLAGQQETQYF
NA NA TRBJ1-1 15 TRBV19 TGTGCCAGTAGTCAAGCCGGGACAATGAACACTGAAGCTTTCTTT CASSQAGTMNTEAFF
NA NA TRBJ1-1 13 TRBV6-5 TGTGCCAGCAGTTACTCGGAGAGGGAAAGGGCTTTCTTT CASSYSERERAFF
NA few TRBJ1-2 10 TRBV28 TGTGCCAGCCTTCAGGGTGGCTACACCTTC CASLQGGYTF
NA NA TRBJ1-5 12 TRBV2 TGTGCCAGCAGTATGAGGGATCAGCCCCAGCATTTT CASSMRDQPQHF
NA NA TRBJ2-7 13 TRBV28 TGTGCCAGCAGCAGTTCAGGGACCTACGAGCAGTACTTC CASSSSGTYEQYF
TRBD1 few TRBJ1-2 11 TRBV10-3 TGTGCCATACAGGGGAACTATGGCTACACCTTC CAIQGNYGYTF
NA NA TRBJ2-3 13 TRBV15 TGTGCCACCAGCATGAGATTAGCAGATACGCAGTATTTT CATSMRLADTQYF
TRBD1 NA TRBJ1-1 16 TRBV6-5 TGTGCCAGCAGTTCCGGCGGGGACAGGGGAAACACTGAAGCTTTCTTT CASSSGGDRGNTEAFF
NA NA TRBJ2-7 17 TRBV5-6 TGTGCCAGCAGCTTGAGGGTCCGAGACAGCCTAACCTACGAGCAGTACTTC CASSLRVRDSLTYEQYF
NA NA TRBJ1-1 16 TRBV6-5 TGTGCCAGCAGTTACTCGCTCCGGGGCGTGAACACTGAAGCTTTCTTT CASSYSLRGVNTEAFF
NA NA TRBJ2-1 16 TRBV4-2 TGTGCCAGCAGGAAGGCAACGGGGGTCAGGGACAATGAGCAGTTCTTC CASRKATGVRDNEQFF
TRBD1 NA TRBJ1-2 14 TRBV7-6 TGTGCCAGCAGTCGTAGTAGGCAGGGGGCTGGCTACACCTTC CASSRSRQGAGYTF
TRBD1 NA TRBJ1-1 16 TRBV4-1 TGCGCCAGCAGCCAAGATAGCCGGACAGGAGGGAATGAAGCTTTCTTT CASSQDSRTGGNEAFF